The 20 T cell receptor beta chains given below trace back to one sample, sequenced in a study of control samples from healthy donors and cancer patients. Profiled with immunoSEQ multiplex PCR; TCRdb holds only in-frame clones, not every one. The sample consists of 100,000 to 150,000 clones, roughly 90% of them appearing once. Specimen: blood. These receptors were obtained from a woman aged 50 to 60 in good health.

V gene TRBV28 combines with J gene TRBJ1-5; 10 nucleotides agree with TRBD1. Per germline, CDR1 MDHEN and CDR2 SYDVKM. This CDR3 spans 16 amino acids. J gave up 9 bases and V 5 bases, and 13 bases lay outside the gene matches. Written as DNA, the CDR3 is TGTGCCAGCAGTAGGGACAGGGGACAACTAGTTAGGCCCCAGCATTTT. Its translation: CASSRDRGQLVRPQHF.

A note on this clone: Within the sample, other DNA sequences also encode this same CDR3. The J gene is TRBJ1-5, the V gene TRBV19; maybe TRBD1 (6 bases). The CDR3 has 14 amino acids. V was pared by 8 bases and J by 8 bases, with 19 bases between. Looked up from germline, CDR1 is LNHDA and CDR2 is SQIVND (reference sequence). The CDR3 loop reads CASGTGFAAEPQHF. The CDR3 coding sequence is TGTGCCAGTGGAACAGGGTTCGCGGCGGAGCCCCAGCATTTT.

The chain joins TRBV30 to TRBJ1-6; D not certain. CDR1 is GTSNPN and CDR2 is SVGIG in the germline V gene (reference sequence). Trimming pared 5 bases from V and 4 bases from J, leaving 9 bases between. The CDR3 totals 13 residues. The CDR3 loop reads CAWAGLYNSPLHF. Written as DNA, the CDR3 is TGTGCCTGGGCCGGACTATATAATTCACCCCTCCACTTT. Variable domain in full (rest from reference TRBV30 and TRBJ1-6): SQTIHQWPATLVQPVGSPLSLECTVEGTSNPNLYWYRQAAGRGLQLLFYSVGIGQISSEVPQNLSASRPQDRQFILSSKKLLLSDSGFYLCAWAGLYNSPLHFGNGTRLTVT.

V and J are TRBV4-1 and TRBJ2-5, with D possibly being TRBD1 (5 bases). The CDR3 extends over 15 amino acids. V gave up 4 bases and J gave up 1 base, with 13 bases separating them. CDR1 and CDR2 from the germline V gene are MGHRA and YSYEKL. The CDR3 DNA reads TGCGCCAGCAGCCGATACCACGACAGCCAAGAGACCCAGTACTTC. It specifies CASSRYHDSQETQYF.

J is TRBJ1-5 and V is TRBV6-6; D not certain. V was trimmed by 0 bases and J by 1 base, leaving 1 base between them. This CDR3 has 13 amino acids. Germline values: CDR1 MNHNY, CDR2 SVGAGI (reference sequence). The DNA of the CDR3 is TGTGCCAGCAGTTACTCCAGCAATCAGCCCCAGCATTTT. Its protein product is CASSYSSNQPQHF.

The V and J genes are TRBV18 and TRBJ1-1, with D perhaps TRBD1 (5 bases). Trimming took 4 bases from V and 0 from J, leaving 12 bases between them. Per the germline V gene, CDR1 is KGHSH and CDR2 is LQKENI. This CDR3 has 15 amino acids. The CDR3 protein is CASSRGRDLNTEAFF. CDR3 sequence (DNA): TGTGCCAGCTCACGGGGCAGGGACCTGAACACTGAAGCTTTCTTT. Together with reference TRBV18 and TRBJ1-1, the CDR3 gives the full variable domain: NAGVMQNPRHLVRRRGQEARLRCSPMKGHSHVYWYRQLPEEGLKFMVYLQKENIIDESGMPKERFSAEFPKEGPSILRIQQVVRGDSAAYFCASSRGRDLNTEAFFGQGTRLTVV.

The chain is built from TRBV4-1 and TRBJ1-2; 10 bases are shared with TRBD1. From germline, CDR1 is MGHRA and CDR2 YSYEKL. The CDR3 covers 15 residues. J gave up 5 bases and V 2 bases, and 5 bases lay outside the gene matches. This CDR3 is CASSQPGQGGYGYTF. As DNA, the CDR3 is TGCGCCAGCAGCCAACCTGGACAGGGGGGGTATGGCTACACCTTC.

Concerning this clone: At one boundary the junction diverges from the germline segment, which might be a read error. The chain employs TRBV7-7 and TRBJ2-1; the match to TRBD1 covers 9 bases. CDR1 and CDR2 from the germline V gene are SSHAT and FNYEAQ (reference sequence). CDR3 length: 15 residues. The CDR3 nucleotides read TGTGCTAGCAGCTCTACAGGGGGCGACGGCAATGAGCAGTTCTTC. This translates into CASSSTGGDGNEQFF.

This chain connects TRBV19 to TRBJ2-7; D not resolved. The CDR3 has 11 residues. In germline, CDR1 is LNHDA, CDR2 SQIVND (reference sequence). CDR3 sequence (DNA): TGTGCTCCTCTCGGGCGGAACGAGCAGTACTTC. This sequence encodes CAPLGRNEQYF.

CDR3 loop: CASSIGVDWPREQYF. CDR3 in DNA: TGTGCCAGCAGTATAGGAGTGGACTGGCCTAGGGAGCAGTACTTC. V gene TRBV11-2 combines with J gene TRBJ2-7; TRBD2 is a possible D gene (5 bases). Between the trimmed V and J ends, which lost 6 bases and 7 bases, there was a span of 22 bases. The germline V gene encodes CDR1 SGHAT and CDR2 FQNNGV. The CDR3 totals 15 residues.

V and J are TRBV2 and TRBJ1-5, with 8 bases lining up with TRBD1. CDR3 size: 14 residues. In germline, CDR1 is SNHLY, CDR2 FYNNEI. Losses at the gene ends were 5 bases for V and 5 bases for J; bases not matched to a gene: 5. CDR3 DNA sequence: TGTGCCAGCAGTACGCGGGACAGGCATCAGCCCCAGCATTTT. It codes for CASSTRDRHQPQHF.

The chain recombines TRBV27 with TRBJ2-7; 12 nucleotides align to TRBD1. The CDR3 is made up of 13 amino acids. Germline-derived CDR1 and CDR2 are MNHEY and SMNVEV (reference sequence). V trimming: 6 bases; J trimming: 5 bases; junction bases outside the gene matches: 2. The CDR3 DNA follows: TGTGCCAGCAGAGGGACAGGGGGCAACGAGCAGTACTTC. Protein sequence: CASRGTGGNEQYF.

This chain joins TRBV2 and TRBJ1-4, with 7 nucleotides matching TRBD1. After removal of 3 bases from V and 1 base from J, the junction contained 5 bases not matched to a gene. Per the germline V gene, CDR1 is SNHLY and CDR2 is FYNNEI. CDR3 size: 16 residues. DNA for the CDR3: TGTGCCAGCAGTGAGACAGGGCTCGGAACTAATGAAAAACTGTTTTTT. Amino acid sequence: CASSETGLGTNEKLFF.

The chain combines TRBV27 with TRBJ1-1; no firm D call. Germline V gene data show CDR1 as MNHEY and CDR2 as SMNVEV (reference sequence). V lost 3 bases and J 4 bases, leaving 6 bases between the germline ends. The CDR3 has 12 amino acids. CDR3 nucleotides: TGTGCCAGCAGTTTCTCCGGCACTGAAGCTTTCTTT. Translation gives CASSFSGTEAFF.

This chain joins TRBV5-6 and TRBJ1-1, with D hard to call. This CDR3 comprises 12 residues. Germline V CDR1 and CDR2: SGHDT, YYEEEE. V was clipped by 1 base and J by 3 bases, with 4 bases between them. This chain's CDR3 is CASSLSDTEAFF. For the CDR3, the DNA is TGTGCCAGCAGCTTGTCGGACACTGAAGCTTTCTTT.

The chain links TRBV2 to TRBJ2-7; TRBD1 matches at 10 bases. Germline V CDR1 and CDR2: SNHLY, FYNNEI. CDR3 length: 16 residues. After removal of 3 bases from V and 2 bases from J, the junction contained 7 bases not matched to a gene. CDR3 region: CASSDNADRGAYEQYF. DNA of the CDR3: TGTGCCAGCAGTGATAATGCGGACAGGGGGGCCTACGAGCAGTACTTC.

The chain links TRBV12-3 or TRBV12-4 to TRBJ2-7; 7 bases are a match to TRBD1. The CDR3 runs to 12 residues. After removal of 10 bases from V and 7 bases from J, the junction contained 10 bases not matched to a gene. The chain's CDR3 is CAIQSQGREQYF. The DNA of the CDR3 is TGTGCCATCCAATCACAGGGGCGAGAGCAGTACTTC.

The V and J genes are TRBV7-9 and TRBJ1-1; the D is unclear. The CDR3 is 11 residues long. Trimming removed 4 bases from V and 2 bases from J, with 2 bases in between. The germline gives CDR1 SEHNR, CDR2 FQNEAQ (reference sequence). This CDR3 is CASSSNTEAFF. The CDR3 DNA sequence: TGTGCCAGCAGCTCAAACACTGAAGCTTTCTTT.

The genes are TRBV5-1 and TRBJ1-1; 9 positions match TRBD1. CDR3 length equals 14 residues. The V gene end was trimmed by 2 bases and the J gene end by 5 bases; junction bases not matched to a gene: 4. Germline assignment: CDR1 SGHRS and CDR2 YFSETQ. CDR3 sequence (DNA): TGCGCCAGCAGCTTACAGGGGGCAGTGACTGAAGCTTTCTTT. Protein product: CASSLQGAVTEAFF.

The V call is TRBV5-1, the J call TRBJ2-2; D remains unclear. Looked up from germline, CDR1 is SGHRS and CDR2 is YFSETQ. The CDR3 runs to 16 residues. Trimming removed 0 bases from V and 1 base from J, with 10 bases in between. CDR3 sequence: CASSLGGRGNTGELFF. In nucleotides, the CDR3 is TGCGCCAGCAGCTTGGGGGGAAGAGGGAACACCGGGGAGCTGTTTTTT. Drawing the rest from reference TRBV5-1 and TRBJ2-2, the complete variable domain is KAGVTQTPRYLIKTRGQQVTLSCSPISGHRSVSWYQQTPGQGLQFLFEYFSETQRNKGNFPGRFSGRQFSNSRSEMNVSTLELGDSALYLCASSLGGRGNTGELFFGEGSRLTVL.